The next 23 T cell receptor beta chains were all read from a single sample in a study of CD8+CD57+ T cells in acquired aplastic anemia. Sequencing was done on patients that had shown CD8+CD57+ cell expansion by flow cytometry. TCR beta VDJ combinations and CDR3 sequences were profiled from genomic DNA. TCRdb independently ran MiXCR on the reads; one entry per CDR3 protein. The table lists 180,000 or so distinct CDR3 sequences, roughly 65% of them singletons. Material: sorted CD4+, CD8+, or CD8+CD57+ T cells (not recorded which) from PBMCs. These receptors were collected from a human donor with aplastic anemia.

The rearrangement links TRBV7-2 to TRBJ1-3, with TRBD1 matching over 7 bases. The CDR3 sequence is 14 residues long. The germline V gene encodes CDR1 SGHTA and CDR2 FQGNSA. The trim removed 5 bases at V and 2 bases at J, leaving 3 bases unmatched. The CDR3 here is CASSPGQTGNTIYF. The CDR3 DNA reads TGTGCCAGCAGCCCGGGACAGACTGGAAACACCATATATTTT.

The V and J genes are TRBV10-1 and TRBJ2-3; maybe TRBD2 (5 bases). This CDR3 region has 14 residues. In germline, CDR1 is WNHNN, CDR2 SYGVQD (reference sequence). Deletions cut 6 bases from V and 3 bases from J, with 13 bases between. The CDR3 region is CASRATIGTDTQYF. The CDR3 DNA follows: TGCGCCAGCAGGGCGACTATTGGGACAGATACGCAGTATTTT.

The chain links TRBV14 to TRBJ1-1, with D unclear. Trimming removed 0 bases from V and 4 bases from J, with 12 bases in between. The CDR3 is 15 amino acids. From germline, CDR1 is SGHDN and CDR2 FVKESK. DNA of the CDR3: TGTGCCAGCAGCCAAGATGATGTGGTCGGCACTGAAGCTTTCTTT. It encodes CASSQDDVVGTEAFF.

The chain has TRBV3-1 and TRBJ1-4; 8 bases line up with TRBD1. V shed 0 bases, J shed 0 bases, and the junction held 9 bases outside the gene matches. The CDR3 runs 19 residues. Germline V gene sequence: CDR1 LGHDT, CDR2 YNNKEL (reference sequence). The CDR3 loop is CASSQDRNRGYATNEKLFF. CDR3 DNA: TGTGCCAGCAGCCAAGATCGGAACAGGGGGTATGCAACTAATGAAAAACTGTTTTTT.

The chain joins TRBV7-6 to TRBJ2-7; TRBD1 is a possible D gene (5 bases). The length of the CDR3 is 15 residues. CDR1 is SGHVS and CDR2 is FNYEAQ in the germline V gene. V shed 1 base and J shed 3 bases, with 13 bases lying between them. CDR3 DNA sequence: TGTGCCAGCAGCTTAGTAGCAGGGCAGGGCTACGAGCAGTACTTC. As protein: CASSLVAGQGYEQYF.

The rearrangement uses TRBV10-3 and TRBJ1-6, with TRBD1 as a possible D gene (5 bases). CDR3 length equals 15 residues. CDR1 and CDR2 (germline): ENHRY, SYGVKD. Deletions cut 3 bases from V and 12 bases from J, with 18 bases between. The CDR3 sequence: CAISDGGASSEPLHF. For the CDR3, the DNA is TGTGCCATCAGTGATGGGGGTGCCTCTTCAGAACCCCTCCACTTT.

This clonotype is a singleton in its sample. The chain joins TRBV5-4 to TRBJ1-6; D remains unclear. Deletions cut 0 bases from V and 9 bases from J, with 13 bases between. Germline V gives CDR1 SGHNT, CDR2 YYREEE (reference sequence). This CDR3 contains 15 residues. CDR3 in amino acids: CASSLAQQLGSPLHF. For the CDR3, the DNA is TGTGCCAGCAGCTTGGCTCAACAGTTAGGTTCACCCCTCCACTTT.

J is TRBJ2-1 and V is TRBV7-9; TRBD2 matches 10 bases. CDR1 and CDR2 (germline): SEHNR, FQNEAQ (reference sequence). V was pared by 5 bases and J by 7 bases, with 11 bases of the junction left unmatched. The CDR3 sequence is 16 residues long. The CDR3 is CASSPPRSGGGNEQFF. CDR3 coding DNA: TGTGCCAGCAGCCCCCCCCGAAGCGGGGGGGGAAATGAGCAGTTCTTC.

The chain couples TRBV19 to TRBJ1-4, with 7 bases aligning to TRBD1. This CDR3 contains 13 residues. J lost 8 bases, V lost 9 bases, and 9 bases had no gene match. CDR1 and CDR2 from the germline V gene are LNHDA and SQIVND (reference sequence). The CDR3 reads CASSGTVGEKLFF. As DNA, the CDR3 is TGTGCCAGCTCCGGGACAGTAGGGGAAAAACTGTTTTTT. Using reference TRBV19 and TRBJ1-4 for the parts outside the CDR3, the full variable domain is DGGITQSPKYLFRKEGQNVTLSCEQNLNHDAMYWYRQDPGQGLRLIYYSQIVNDFQKGDIAEGYSVSREKKESFPLTVTSAQKNPTAFYLCASSGTVGEKLFFGSGTQLSVL.

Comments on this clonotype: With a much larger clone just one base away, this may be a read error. The chain's CDR3 is CASSSTLASTATQYF. In DNA, the CDR3 is TGTGCCAGCAGCTCGACACTAGCTAGCACAGCTACGCAGTATTTT. The V and J genes are TRBV5-6 and TRBJ2-3; a possible D gene is TRBD2 (6 bases). The CDR3 loop spans 15 amino acids. Germline V CDR1 and CDR2: SGHDT, YYEEEE.

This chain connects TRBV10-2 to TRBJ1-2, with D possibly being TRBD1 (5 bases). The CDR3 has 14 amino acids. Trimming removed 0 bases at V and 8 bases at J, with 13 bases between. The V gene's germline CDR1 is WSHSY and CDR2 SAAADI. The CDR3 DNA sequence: TGCGCCAGCAGTGAGTCGAATGGGGCGCAGGGCTACACCTTC. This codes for CASSESNGAQGYTF.

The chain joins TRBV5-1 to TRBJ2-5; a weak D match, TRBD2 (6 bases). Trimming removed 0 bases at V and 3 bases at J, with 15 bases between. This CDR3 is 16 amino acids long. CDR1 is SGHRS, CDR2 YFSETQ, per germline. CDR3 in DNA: TGCGCCAGCAGCTTGGAGGAGGGTTGGGGGAAAGAGACCCAGTACTTC. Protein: CASSLEEGWGKETQYF. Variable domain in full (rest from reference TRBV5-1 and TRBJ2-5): KAGVTQTPRYLIKTRGQQVTLSCSPISGHRSVSWYQQTPGQGLQFLFEYFSETQRNKGNFPGRFSGRQFSNSRSEMNVSTLELGDSALYLCASSLEEGWGKETQYFGPGTRLLVL.

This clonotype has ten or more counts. The CDR3 sequence: CASSVVLLRGGLPYEQYF. The CDR3 DNA reads TGTGCCAGCAGCGTAGTCTTACTTAGGGGGGGGCTCCCCTACGAGCAGTACTTC. The V and J genes are TRBV9 and TRBJ2-7; D possibly corresponds to TRBD2 (7 bases). Trimming removed 0 bases from V and 2 bases from J, with 21 bases in between. This CDR3 has 18 residues. Germline-derived CDR1 and CDR2 are SGDLS and YYNGEE. Combining the CDR3 with reference TRBV9 and TRBJ2-7 gives the whole variable domain DSGVTQTPKHLITATGQRVTLRCSPRSGDLSVYWYQQSLDQGLQFLIQYYNGEERAKGNILERFSAQQFPDLHSELNLSSLELGDSALYFCASSVVLLRGGLPYEQYFGPGTRLTVT.

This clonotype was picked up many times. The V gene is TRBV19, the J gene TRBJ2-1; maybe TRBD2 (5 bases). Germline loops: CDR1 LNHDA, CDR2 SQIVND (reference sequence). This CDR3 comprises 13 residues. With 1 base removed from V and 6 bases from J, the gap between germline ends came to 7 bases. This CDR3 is CASSIGEGNEQFF. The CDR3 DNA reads TGTGCCAGTAGTATAGGTGAGGGCAATGAGCAGTTCTTC. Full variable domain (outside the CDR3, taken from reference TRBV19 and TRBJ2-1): DGGITQSPKYLFRKEGQNVTLSCEQNLNHDAMYWYRQDPGQGLRLIYYSQIVNDFQKGDIAEGYSVSREKKESFPLTVTSAQKNPTAFYLCASSIGEGNEQFFGPGTRLTVL.

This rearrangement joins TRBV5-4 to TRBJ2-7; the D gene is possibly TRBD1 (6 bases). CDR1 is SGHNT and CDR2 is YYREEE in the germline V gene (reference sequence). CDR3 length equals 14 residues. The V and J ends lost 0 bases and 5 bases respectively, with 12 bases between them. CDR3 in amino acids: CASSLEQGIHEQYF. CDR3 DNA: TGTGCCAGCAGCTTGGAGCAGGGGATCCACGAGCAGTACTTC.

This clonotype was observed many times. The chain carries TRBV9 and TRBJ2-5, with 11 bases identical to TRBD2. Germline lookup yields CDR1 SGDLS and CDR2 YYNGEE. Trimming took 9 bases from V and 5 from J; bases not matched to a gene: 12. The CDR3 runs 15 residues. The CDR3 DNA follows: TGTGCCACTTCGATAGCGGGGGGGCGGTCGGAGACCCAGTACTTC. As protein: CATSIAGGRSETQYF.

The CDR3 DNA reads TGCGCCAGCAGCCCTGGCTTTAACACTGAAGCTTTCTTT. It encodes CASSPGFNTEAFF. The J gene is TRBJ1-1, the V gene TRBV5-1; D is unresolved. Germline CDR1 reads SGHRS; CDR2 reads YFSETQ. The CDR3 sequence is 13 residues long. V was cut by 4 bases and J by 2 bases, with 9 bases left in between.

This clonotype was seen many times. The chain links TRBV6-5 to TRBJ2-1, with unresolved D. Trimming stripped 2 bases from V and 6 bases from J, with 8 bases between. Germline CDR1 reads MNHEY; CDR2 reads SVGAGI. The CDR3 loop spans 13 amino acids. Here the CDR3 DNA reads TGTGCCAGCAGTTACGGTCTGCGCAATGAGCAGTTCTTC. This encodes CASSYGLRNEQFF.

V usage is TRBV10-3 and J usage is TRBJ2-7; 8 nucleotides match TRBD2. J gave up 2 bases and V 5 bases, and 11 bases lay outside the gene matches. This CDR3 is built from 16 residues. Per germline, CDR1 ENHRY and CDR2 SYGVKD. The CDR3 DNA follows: TGTGCCATCAGTCAAACGGGGGGGGAAAAGGCCTACGAGCAGTACTTC. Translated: CAISQTGGEKAYEQYF.

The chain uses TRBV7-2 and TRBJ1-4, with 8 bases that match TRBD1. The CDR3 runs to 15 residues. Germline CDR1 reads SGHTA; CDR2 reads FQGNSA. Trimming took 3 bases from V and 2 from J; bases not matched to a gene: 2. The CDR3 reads CASSFRGRTNEKLFF. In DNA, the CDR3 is TGTGCCAGCAGCTTCAGGGGGCGCACTAATGAAAAACTGTTTTTT. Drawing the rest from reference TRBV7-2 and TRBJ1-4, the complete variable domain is GAGVSQSPSNKVTEKGKDVELRCDPISGHTALYWYRQSLGQGLEFLIYFQGNSAPDKSGLPSDRFSAERTGGSVSTLTIQRTQQEDSAVYLCASSFRGRTNEKLFFGSGTQLSVL.

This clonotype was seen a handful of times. The CDR3 bases are TGTGCCACCAGCCCCCATCCCGCCACGAACACCGGGGAGCTGTTTTTT. Amino acids: CATSPHPATNTGELFF. V gene TRBV15 combines with J gene TRBJ2-2; D unresolved. The ends were cut back, 5 bases at V and 0 bases at J, with 13 bases in the middle. The CDR3 length is 16 residues. Germline V gene lookup returns CDR1 LNHNV and CDR2 YYDKDF (reference sequence).

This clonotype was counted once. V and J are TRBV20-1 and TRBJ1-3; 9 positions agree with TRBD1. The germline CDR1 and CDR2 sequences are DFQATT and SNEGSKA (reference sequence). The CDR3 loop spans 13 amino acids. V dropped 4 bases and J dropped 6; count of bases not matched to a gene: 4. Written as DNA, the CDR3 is TGCAGTGCTACCGGACAGGGGCCAAACACCATATATTTT. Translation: CSATGQGPNTIYF.

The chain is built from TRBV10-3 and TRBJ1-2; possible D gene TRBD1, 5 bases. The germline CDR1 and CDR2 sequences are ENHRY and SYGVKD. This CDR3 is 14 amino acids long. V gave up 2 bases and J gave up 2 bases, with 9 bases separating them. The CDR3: CAISEVNRNYGYTF. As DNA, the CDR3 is TGTGCCATCAGTGAGGTAAACAGGAACTATGGCTACACCTTC.